This T cell receptor (beta chain) appears in the sequencing data of a study of control samples from healthy donors and cancer patients. The CDR3 has 15 residues. V was shortened by 0 bases and J by 2 bases, with 10 bases between the two germline ends. Germline values: CDR1 LNHNV, CDR2 YYDKDF (reference sequence). Assay used: immunoSEQ multiplex PCR; TCRdb lists only in-frame clones, some missing. Here the sample spans fewer than 200,000 clones, around 96% being singletons. This chain connects TRBV15 to TRBJ2-5; D ambiguous. This receptor was identified in a woman in her 30s in good health. The sequencing input was blood. CDR3 residues: CATSRDLPVQETQYF. CDR3 DNA: TGTGCCACCAGCAGAGATCTTCCAGTTCAAGAGACCCAGTACTTC.